The source of this T cell receptor beta chain is a study of early T cells in non-severe SARS-CoV-2 infection. Study-level background: The authors sequenced bulk RNA from unsorted whole blood, leaving chains unpaired.

Each cDNA molecule carried a unique molecular identifier. TCRdb ran MiXCR on the 5' RACE reads and lists one entry per CDR3 protein. The repertoire holds 64,000 or so distinct CDR3 sequences, with around 12% as singletons. Germline V gene lookup returns CDR1 DFQATT and CDR2 SNEGSKA (reference sequence). V lost 4 bases and J 4 bases, leaving 9 bases between the germline ends. The CDR3 totals 12 residues. This clonotype was picked up one time. Its specificity is unknown. Study findings and constraints: A preference for anti-spike CD8 responses marked VDJdb matching, which missed private and CD4 specificities.

Sample: whole blood, taken at baseline. The chain employs TRBV20-1 and TRBJ2-3; D remains ambiguous. The sequence was collected from an adult who was a healthcare worker with PCR-confirmed SARS-CoV-2 infection or an uninfected control (not recorded which). CDR3 in amino acids: CSATGFADTQYF. The DNA for the CDR3 is TGCAGTGCTACCGGGTTTGCAGATACGCAGTATTTT.